This record concerns one T cell receptor (beta chain) sequence. The nonmyeloablative bone marrow transplants came from related graft donors, with transient mixed chimerism. Unstimulated regulatory T cells (CD4+CD25+CD127-), CD4+CD25- non-regulatory cells, CD4 and CD8 cells were FACS-sorted from thawed PBMCs. The entry originates in a study of Tregs in tolerant kidney transplant recipients. Losses at the gene ends were 2 bases for V and 6 bases for J; bases not matched to a gene: 11. Germline CDR1 MNHEY, CDR2 SVGAGI. The CDR3 has 16 residues. TCRdb's table, derived via immunoSEQ multiplex PCR, lists solely in-frame clones and lacks some. Among more than 90,000 clones, 80% to 95% were seen once, and the ten largest hold more than 1.5%.

The sequenced sample was CD4+ T cells from blood (PBMCs), obtained 12 months after the transplant. The chain links TRBV6-5 to TRBJ1-1; TRBD1 agrees at 8 bases. This receptor was obtained from a human patient who received a combined kidney and bone marrow transplant. A subset of T cells may come from the graft donor. The CDR3 DNA sequence: TGTGCCAGCAGTTACATCAACCCAGGGGGCCTTGCTGAAGCTTTCTTT. Protein product: CASSYINPGGLAEAFF.